These 14 T cell receptor beta chains originate from one sample sequenced in a study of T cell responses to AZD1222 COVID-19 vaccine. Generated by immunoSEQ multiplex PCR, the TCRdb table keeps only in-frame clones and is missing some. Of 100,000 to 150,000 clones in the sample, 88% were seen once. Here the sequenced sample was peripheral blood, taken on day 0 of AZD1222 vaccination. The receptors originated from an adult in good health.

The V and J genes are TRBV4-2 and TRBJ2-2; 8 bases agree with TRBD2. V lost 4 bases and J lost 7; bases outside the gene matches: 8. The CDR3 is 15 amino acids. Germline assignment: CDR1 LGHNA and CDR2 YNFKEQ. The CDR3 loop reads CASSPPSGSIGELFF. As DNA, the CDR3 is TGTGCCAGCAGCCCCCCCAGCGGGAGTATCGGGGAGCTGTTTTTT.

The genes are TRBV29-1 and TRBJ1-2; TRBD1 matches 10 bases. The germline V gene encodes CDR1 SQVTM and CDR2 ANQGSEA. The V segment lost 3 bases and the J segment 2 bases; nucleotides outside the gene matches: 9. The CDR3 sequence is 16 residues long. The CDR3 coding sequence is TGCAGCGTTGAGGGGGGACAGGGGAGATCGAACTATGGCTACACCTTC. Translated, it gives CSVEGGQGRSNYGYTF.

The chain uses TRBV5-1 and TRBJ2-3; 9 bases fit TRBD2. The CDR3 runs to 17 residues. Trimming took 4 bases from V and 0 from J; bases not matched to a gene: 9. CDR1 and CDR2 (germline): SGHRS, YFSETQ. CDR3 region: CASSPAVLAGSTDTQYF. Here the CDR3 DNA reads TGCGCCAGCAGCCCGGCAGTCCTAGCGGGGAGCACAGATACGCAGTATTTT.

The gene calls are TRBV28 and TRBJ1-3; no reliable D call. The CDR3 runs 19 residues. V lost 1 base, J lost 0 bases, and 19 bases lay in between. Germline lookup yields CDR1 MDHEN and CDR2 SYDVKM. The CDR3 DNA is TGTGCCAGCAGTTTATCCCCCCGGACGCCTGGTCCCTCTGGAAACACCATATATTTT. Its translation: CASSLSPRTPGPSGNTIYF.

CDR3 sequence reads: CASSPGAAQPQHF. Here the CDR3 DNA reads TGTGCCAGCAGTCCAGGGGCGGCTCAGCCCCAGCATTTT. The chain joins TRBV6-2 or TRBV6-3 to TRBJ1-5; D possibly corresponds to TRBD1 (6 bases). V lost 5 bases, J lost 6 bases, and 11 bases lay in between. Germline values: CDR1 MNHEY, CDR2 SVGEGT. The CDR3 has 13 amino acids.

This clone was picked up one time. The V and J genes are TRBV7-9 and TRBJ2-1, with a weak D call TRBD1 (5 bases). The V end was cut by 5 bases, the J end by 6 bases, with 14 bases between. CDR3 size: 14 residues. Per germline, CDR1 SEHNR and CDR2 FQNEAQ (reference sequence). CDR3 sequence: CASSGQGQGNEQFF. In DNA, the CDR3 is TGTGCCAGCAGCGGGCAGGGTCAAGGCAATGAGCAGTTCTTC. Using reference TRBV7-9 and TRBJ2-1 for the parts outside the CDR3, the full variable domain is DTGVSQNPRHKITKRGQNVTFRCDPISEHNRLYWYRQTLGQGPEFLTYFQNEAQLEKSRLLSDRFSAERPKGSFSTLEIQRTEQGDSAMYLCASSGQGQGNEQFFGPGTRLTVL.

The chain combines TRBV10-3 with TRBJ1-1; D call uncertain. Per the germline V gene, CDR1 is ENHRY and CDR2 is SYGVKD. V was trimmed by 6 bases and J by 1 base, leaving 9 bases between them. CDR3 length: 13 residues. In nucleotides, the CDR3 is TGTGCCATCAGATTGGACGGGAACACTGAAGCTTTCTTT. Translating it yields CAIRLDGNTEAFF.

The chain links TRBV6-2 or TRBV6-3 to TRBJ2-3; D uncertain. V lost 0 bases and J lost 2, with 12 bases in between. The CDR3 is 16 residues long. CDR1 MNHEY and CDR2 SVGEGT come from the germline V gene. CDR3 region: CASSYSHSMPTDTQYF. The DNA for the CDR3 is TGTGCCAGCAGTTACTCCCACAGTATGCCCACAGATACGCAGTATTTT.

The rearrangement joins TRBV18 to TRBJ2-2; D call uncertain. Per germline, CDR1 KGHSH and CDR2 LQKENI. V lost 3 bases to trimming and J lost 7 bases, with 15 bases between them. This CDR3 spans 15 amino acids. As DNA, the CDR3 is TGTGCCAGCTCACCCTGGTCAGGATCGGGCGGGGAGCTGTTTTTT. Amino acid sequence: CASSPWSGSGGELFF.

The chain combines TRBV6-5 with TRBJ1-6; D uncertain. Trimming cost V 3 bases and J 3 bases, with 12 bases left between them. Per the germline V gene, CDR1 is MNHEY and CDR2 is SVGAGI. This CDR3 spans 16 amino acids. The CDR3 coding sequence is TGTGCCAGCAGTTATTCCGGGGTCAACTATAATTCACCCCTCCACTTT. This codes for CASSYSGVNYNSPLHF.

The chain couples TRBV9 to TRBJ2-1; TRBD2 matches 10 bases. Germline loops: CDR1 SGDLS, CDR2 YYNGEE. Germline trimming cut 7 bases from V and 3 bases from J; bases unmatched to any gene: 7. The length of the CDR3 is 15 residues. The DNA of the CDR3 is TGTGCCAGCGGGTTAGCGGGAGGCCTCTACAATGAGCAGTTCTTC. Protein: CASGLAGGLYNEQFF.

There are a few counts of this clone. The sample carries other DNA sequences with the same CDR3. In DNA, the CDR3 is TGTGCCAGCAGCGTTAGCAATCAGCCCCAGCATTTT. Translation gives CASSVSNQPQHF. V and J are TRBV6-2 or TRBV6-3 and TRBJ1-5, with D unclear. The CDR3 runs to 12 residues. CDR1 is MNHEY, CDR2 SVGEGT, per germline. V was trimmed by 6 bases and J by 0 bases, leaving 3 bases between them.

The chain carries TRBV5-4 and TRBJ2-7, with 10 bases fitting TRBD1. Germline trimming cut 0 bases from V and 6 bases from J; bases unmatched to any gene: 6. Germline CDR1 and CDR2: SGHNT and YYREEE (reference sequence). The CDR3 covers 15 residues. The CDR3 spells CASSLGGQGRTEQYF. The CDR3 nucleotides are TGTGCCAGCAGCTTGGGGGGACAGGGGAGAACCGAGCAGTACTTC.

CDR3 DNA sequence: TGTGCCAGTAGTATCAGCGGAGCTAGCACAGATACGCAGTATTTT. It specifies CASSISGASTDTQYF. V gene TRBV19 combines with J gene TRBJ2-3, with D possibly matching TRBD2 (5 bases). Trimming removed 3 bases from V and 0 bases from J, with 10 bases in between. This CDR3 spans 15 amino acids. CDR1 LNHDA and CDR2 SQIVND come from the germline V gene (reference sequence).